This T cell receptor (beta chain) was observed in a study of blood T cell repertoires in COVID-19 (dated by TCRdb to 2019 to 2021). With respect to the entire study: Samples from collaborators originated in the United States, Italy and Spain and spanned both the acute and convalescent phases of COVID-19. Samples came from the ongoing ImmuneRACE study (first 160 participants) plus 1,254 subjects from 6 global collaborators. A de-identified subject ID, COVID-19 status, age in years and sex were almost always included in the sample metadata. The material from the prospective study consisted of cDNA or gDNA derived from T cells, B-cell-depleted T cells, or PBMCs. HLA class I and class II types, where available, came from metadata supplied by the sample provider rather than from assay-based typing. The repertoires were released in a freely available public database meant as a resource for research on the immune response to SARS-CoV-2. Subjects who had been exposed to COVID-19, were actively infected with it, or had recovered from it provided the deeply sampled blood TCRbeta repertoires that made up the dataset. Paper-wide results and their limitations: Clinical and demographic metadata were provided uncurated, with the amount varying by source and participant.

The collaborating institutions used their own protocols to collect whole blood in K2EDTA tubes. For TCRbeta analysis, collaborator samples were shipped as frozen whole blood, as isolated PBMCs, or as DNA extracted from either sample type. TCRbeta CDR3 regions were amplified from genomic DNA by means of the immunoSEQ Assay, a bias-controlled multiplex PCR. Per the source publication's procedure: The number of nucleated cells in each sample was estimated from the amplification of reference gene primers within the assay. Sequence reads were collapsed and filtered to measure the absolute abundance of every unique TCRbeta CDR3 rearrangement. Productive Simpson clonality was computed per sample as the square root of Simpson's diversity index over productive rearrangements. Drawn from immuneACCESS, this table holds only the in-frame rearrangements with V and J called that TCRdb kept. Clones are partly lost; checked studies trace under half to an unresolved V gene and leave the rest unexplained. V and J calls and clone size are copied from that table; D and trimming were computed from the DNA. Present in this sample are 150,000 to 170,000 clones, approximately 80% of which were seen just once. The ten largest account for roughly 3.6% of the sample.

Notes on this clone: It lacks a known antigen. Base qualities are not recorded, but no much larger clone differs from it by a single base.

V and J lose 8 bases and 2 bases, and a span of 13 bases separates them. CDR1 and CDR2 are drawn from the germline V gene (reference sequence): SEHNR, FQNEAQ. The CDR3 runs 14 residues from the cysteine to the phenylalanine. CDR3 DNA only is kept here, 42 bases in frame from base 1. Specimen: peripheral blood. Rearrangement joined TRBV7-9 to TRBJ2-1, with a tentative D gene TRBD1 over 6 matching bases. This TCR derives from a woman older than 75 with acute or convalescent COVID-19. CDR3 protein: CASVTGITYNEQFF. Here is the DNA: TGTGCCAGCGTGACAGGTATAACCTACAATGAGCAGTTCTTC. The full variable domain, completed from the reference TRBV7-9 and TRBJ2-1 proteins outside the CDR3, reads DTGVSQNPRHKITKRGQNVTFRCDPISEHNRLYWYRQTLGQGPEFLTYFQNEAQLEKSRLLSDRFSAERPKGSFSTLEIQRTEQGDSAMYLCASVTGITYNEQFFGPGTRLTVL.